What follows describes a single TCR beta chain. Germline loops: CDR1 SGHNT, CDR2 YENEEA. CDR3 size: 12 residues. Trimming removed 5 bases from V and 0 bases from J, with 4 bases in between. The data derive from a study of T cell repertoires in aging, cancer and after chemotherapy. The template was genomic DNA from peripheral blood, not RNA. Rearranged V-D-J TRB sequences were amplified with a mixed TRB-A/B primer pool. TCRdb recomputed calls from the multiplex PCR reads with MiXCR, one row per CDR3 protein. The sample shows about 2,200 distinct CDR3 sequences, under 60% of them seen only once. Specimen: blood. The sequence derives from a human donor with a blood cancer. The chain combines TRBV11-3 with TRBJ1-2; no definite D call. The CDR3 spells CASSETNYGYTF. CDR3 nucleotide sequence: TGTGCCAGCAGCGAGACTAACTATGGCTACACCTTC. The whole variable domain, filled in from reference TRBV11-3 and TRBJ1-2, reads EAGVVQSPRYKIIEKKQPVAFWCNPISGHNTLYWYLQNLGQGPELLIRYENEEAVDDSQLPKDRFSAERLKGVDSTLKIQPAELGDSAVYLCASSETNYGYTFGSGTRLTVV.